The clone carrying this T cell receptor beta chain was seen a handful of times. The entry originates in a study of blood T cell repertoires in COVID-19. Study summary: The study drew acute and convalescent COVID-19 samples from the United States, Italy and Spain.

Participant reports of clinical history set cohort assignment. The V gene's germline CDR1 is SEHNR and CDR2 FQNEAQ (reference sequence). The CDR3 extends over 12 amino acids. Profiling relied on immunoSEQ multiplex PCR, and the TCRdb table lists in-frame clones only, not all of them. The sample yields some 490,000 clones, roughly nine tenths seen once. This receptor was taken from a woman aged 60-70 years who had recovered from COVID-19. The genes are TRBV7-9 and TRBJ2-1, with 7 bases aligning to TRBD1. Sequencing was done on a sample of PBMCs or T cells enriched from blood (not recorded which). CDR3 region: CEVGQVNNEQFF. CDR3 DNA: TGTGAGGTTGGACAGGTTAACAATGAGCAGTTCTTC.